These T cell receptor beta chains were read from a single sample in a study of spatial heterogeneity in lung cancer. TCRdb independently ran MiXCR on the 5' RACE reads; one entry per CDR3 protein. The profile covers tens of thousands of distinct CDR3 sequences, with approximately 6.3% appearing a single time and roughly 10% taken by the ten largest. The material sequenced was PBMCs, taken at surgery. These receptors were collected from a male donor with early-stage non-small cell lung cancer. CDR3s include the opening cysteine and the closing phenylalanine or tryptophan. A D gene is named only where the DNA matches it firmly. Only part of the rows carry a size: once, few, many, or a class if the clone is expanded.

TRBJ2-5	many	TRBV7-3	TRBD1	CASSFTGGLWETQYF	TGTGCCAGCAGCTTCACAGGGGGCTTATGGGAGACCCAGTACTTC
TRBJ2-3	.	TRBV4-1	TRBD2	CASSRDSSGGTDTQYF	TGCGCCAGCAGCCGAGACAGCAGCGGGGGCACAGATACGCAGTATTTT
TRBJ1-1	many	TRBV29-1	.	CSVGGDTEAFF	TGCAGCGTTGGGGGAGACACTGAAGCTTTCTTT
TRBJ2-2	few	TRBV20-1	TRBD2	CSARDSRGSGVELFF	TGCAGTGCTAGAGATTCCCGGGGTAGCGGGGTCGAGCTGTTTTTT
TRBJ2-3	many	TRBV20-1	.	CSAPRGSPTDTQYF	TGCAGTGCCCCTAGGGGGAGTCCCACAGATACGCAGTATTTT
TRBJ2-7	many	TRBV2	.	CASSELAYEQYF	TGTGCCAGCAGTGAACTGGCCTACGAGCAGTACTTC
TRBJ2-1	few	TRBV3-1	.	CASSQPWSGEQFF	TGTGCCAGCAGCCAACCATGGAGCGGTGAGCAGTTCTTC
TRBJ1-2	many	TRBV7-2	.	CASTPTDRFYGYTF	TGTGCCAGCACCCCTACGGACAGATTCTATGGCTACACCTTC
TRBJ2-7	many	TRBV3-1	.	CASSPGQQTYEQYF	TGTGCCAGCAGCCCTGGACAGCAAACCTACGAGCAGTACTTC
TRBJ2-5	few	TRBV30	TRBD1	CAWSAWGQGAGETQYF	TGTGCCTGGAGTGCCTGGGGACAGGGGGCGGGAGAGACCCAGTACTTC
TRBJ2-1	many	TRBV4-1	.	CASSQPRIAYNEQFF	TGCGCCAGCAGCCAACCTAGAATCGCCTACAATGAGCAGTTCTTC
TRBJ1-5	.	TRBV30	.	CAWSVGLNQPQHF	TGTGCCTGGAGTGTAGGCCTCAATCAGCCCCAGCATTTT
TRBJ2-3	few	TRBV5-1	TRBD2	CASSLASAGGLTDTQYF	TGCGCCAGCAGTTTAGCTTCTGCGGGGGGCCTCACAGATACGCAGTATTTT
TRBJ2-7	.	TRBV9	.	CASSVEPVSYEQYF	TGTGCCAGCAGCGTAGAGCCAGTCAGCTACGAGCAGTACTTC
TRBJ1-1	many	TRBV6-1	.	CASSMPGGGPNTEAFF	TGTGCCAGCTCCATGCCGGGGGGAGGGCCGAACACTGAAGCTTTCTTT
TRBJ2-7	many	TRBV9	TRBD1	CASSPQQGPYEQYF	TGTGCCAGCAGCCCCCAACAGGGGCCCTACGAGCAGTACTTC